Below are 14 T cell receptor beta chains sequenced from a single sample in a study of cytomegalovirus exposure and HLA in healthy donors. The PCR contained 60 Vbeta and 13 Jbeta primers. Clones were read by immunoSEQ multiplex PCR, and TCRdb kept only the in-frame ones, dropping some. The table records approximately 140,000 clones, roughly four fifths of them present only once. Sequenced sample: PBMCs. Source of these receptors: a woman aged 45-60 years in good health and CMV-seropositive.

The chain joins TRBV19 to TRBJ2-3, with TRBD1 matching over 10 bases. Germline CDR1 reads LNHDA; CDR2 reads SQIVND (reference sequence). The CDR3 extends over 14 amino acids. The junction had 4 bases not matched to a gene; V was cut back by 8 bases and J by 2 bases. The CDR3 is CASWDRGLTDTQYF. CDR3 in DNA: TGTGCCAGTTGGGACAGGGGCCTCACAGATACGCAGTATTTT.

The genes are TRBV6-1 and TRBJ1-2, with D maybe TRBD1 (6 bases). Trimming removed 3 bases at V and 7 bases at J, with 15 bases between. Germline V gene sequence: CDR1 MNHNS, CDR2 SASEGT. The CDR3 covers 14 residues. The CDR3: CASSDRGAESGYTF. The CDR3 bases are TGTGCCAGCAGTGACAGGGGCGCTGAGAGTGGCTACACCTTC.

This chain links TRBV30 with TRBJ1-2, with TRBD1 identical over 9 bases. The germline V gene has CDR1 GTSNPN and CDR2 SVGIG (reference sequence). CDR3 length equals 14 residues. Germline trimming cut 0 bases from V and 6 bases from J; bases unmatched to any gene: 5. The DNA for the CDR3 is TGTGCCTGGAGTGTAATGGGACAGGGCGATGGCTACACCTTC. Its translation is CAWSVMGQGDGYTF.

The genes are TRBV5-1 and TRBJ2-2, with a weak D call TRBD1 (6 bases). This CDR3 is built from 15 residues. CDR1 and CDR2 from the germline V gene are SGHRS and YFSETQ. Trimming took off 4 bases at V and 4 bases at J, with 14 bases between the two ends. The CDR3 coding sequence is TGCGCCAGCAGCCCAAGACAGGAAACCACCGGGGAGCTGTTTTTT. Its protein is CASSPRQETTGELFF.

The chain employs TRBV28 and TRBJ2-7; D remains ambiguous. The V end was cut by 3 bases, the J end by 3 bases, with 3 bases between. Germline CDR1 reads MDHEN; CDR2 reads SYDVKM. The CDR3 is made up of 11 amino acids. The CDR3 spells CASSFYYEQYF. In nucleotides, the CDR3 is TGTGCCAGCAGTTTTTACTACGAGCAGTACTTC.

The rearrangement links TRBV13 to TRBJ2-3; 11 bases agree with TRBD2. This CDR3 has 18 residues. The germline gives CDR1 PRHDT, CDR2 FYEKMQ (reference sequence). The V gene end was trimmed by 5 bases and the J gene end by 0 bases; junction bases not matched to a gene: 10. The CDR3 nucleotides are TGTGCCAGCAGCCAACACGGGACTAGCGGTTCTAGCACAGATACGCAGTATTTT. Translated, it gives CASSQHGTSGSSTDTQYF. Looking up the rest from reference TRBV13 and TRBJ2-3 gives the full variable domain: AAGVIQSPRHLIKEKRETATLKCYPIPRHDTVYWYQQGPGQDPQFLISFYEKMQSDKGSIPDRFSAQQFSDYHSELNMSSLELGDSALYFCASSQHGTSGSSTDTQYFGPGTRLTVL.

The rearrangement uses TRBV6-5 and TRBJ2-7; 7 nucleotides agree with TRBD1. With V trimmed by 8 bases and J by 2 bases, 0 bases remained unmatched. The germline V gene encodes CDR1 MNHEY and CDR2 SVGAGI. The CDR3 totals 11 residues. The CDR3 coding sequence is TGTGCCAGCGGACAGGCCTACGAGCAGTACTTC. This gives the protein CASGQAYEQYF.

The rearrangement links TRBV7-2 to TRBJ1-3; the match to TRBD1 covers 7 bases. J gave up 2 bases and V 5 bases, and 6 bases lay outside the gene matches. Germline V gives CDR1 SGHTA, CDR2 FQGNSA. The CDR3 covers 15 residues. The CDR3 nucleotides read TGTGCCAGCAGCCGAACGACAGGGACTGGAAACACCATATATTTT. Amino acid sequence: CASSRTTGTGNTIYF.

The rearrangement links TRBV4-1 to TRBJ1-2, with D unclear. Germline CDR1 MGHRA, CDR2 YSYEKL. The CDR3 contains 15 residues. V dropped 1 base and J dropped 2 bases, with 11 bases sitting between them. The CDR3 reads CASSQAAGQNYGYTF. CDR3 nucleotides: TGCGCCAGCAGCCAAGCGGCGGGCCAGAACTATGGCTACACCTTC.

The chain has TRBV30 and TRBJ2-7, with D uncertain. The V gene's germline CDR1 is GTSNPN and CDR2 SVGIG (reference sequence). Between the trimmed V and J ends, which lost 1 base and 4 bases, there was a span of 5 bases. This CDR3 has 11 amino acids. CDR3 residues: CAWSGQYEQYF. The CDR3 DNA reads as TGTGCCTGGAGTGGGCAGTACGAGCAGTACTTC.

This chain joins TRBV7-2 and TRBJ1-2; 7 nucleotides match TRBD1. Germline V gives CDR1 SGHTA, CDR2 FQGNSA. Unmatched junction bases numbered 3, after V lost 1 base and J lost 4 bases. The CDR3 has 14 residues. The CDR3 region has the DNA TGTGCCAGCAGCTTAGTCGGGACAGTCTATGGCTACACCTTC. Translated: CASSLVGTVYGYTF.

The chain joins TRBV28 to TRBJ2-2, with TRBD1 matching 7 bases. The V gene's germline CDR1 is MDHEN and CDR2 SYDVKM. The CDR3 is made up of 14 amino acids. V lost 4 bases to trimming and J lost 5 bases; unmatched junction nucleotides: 4. The CDR3: CASSSTGVTGELFF. CDR3 DNA sequence: TGTGCCAGCAGTTCCACAGGGGTAACCGGGGAGCTGTTTTTT.

The genes are TRBV19 and TRBJ1-1; 7 nucleotides line up with TRBD1. The V segment lost 6 bases and the J segment 6 bases; nucleotides outside the gene matches: 10. Germline CDR1 LNHDA, CDR2 SQIVND (reference sequence). CDR3 length: 14 amino acids. The CDR3 region is CASSMVQGISEAFF. In DNA, the CDR3 is TGTGCCAGTAGCATGGTACAGGGGATTTCTGAAGCTTTCTTT.

Worth noting for this clone: The sample has other DNA sequences that encode this CDR3 too. The chain has TRBV6-6 and TRBJ2-5, with unresolved D. CDR1 is MNHNY, CDR2 SVGAGI, per germline (reference sequence). Trimming removed 0 bases from V and 5 bases from J, with 4 bases in between. The CDR3 has 12 amino acids. The CDR3 DNA follows: TGTGCCAGCAGTTACTCGCGTGAGACCCAGTACTTC. As protein: CASSYSRETQYF.